The TCR beta chain described here comes from a study of T cells in Graves' hyperthyroidism and ophthalmopathy. Study-level points and caveats: In the blood, most expanded thyroid clonotypes above 0.001 appeared as well. A model of 13 V-J pairs discriminated ophthalmopathy from stable hyperthyroidism. Model-based prediction identified ophthalmopathy a median about 6 months prior to its onset.

Fresh peripheral blood, roughly 9.3 ml, was the source of the PBMCs. The CDR3 totals 16 residues. In germline, CDR1 is LGHNA, CDR2 YSLEER. Trimming shortened V by 0 bases and J by 4 bases, and 13 bases separated the two germline ends. RNA transcripts provided the source from which TCR beta CDR3 regions were amplified. An initial round of RT-PCR targeting the TCR CDR3 relied on the HTBI primer set. TCRdb fed the multiplex PCR reads into MiXCR, producing one record per CDR3 protein. Found here are 500,000 or so distinct CDR3 sequences, about 15% of them singletons; the top ten hold approximately 16%. This clonotype was detected a few times. As yet, its antigen is unknown.

V usage is TRBV4-3 and J usage is TRBJ2-1; TRBD2 might be the D (5 bases). The material sequenced was blood. This receptor was identified in a woman under 30 with Graves' ophthalmopathy. The CDR3 region has the DNA TGCGCCAGCAGCCAAGATGAGGGTCCTCTGTACAATGAGCAGTTCTTC. Translating it yields CASSQDEGPLYNEQFF.